The 5 T cell receptor beta chains given below trace back to one sample, sequenced in a study of blood T cell repertoires in COVID-19. Clones were sequenced by immunoSEQ multiplex PCR, and TCRdb holds only the in-frame ones, with some missing. The sample contains around 390,000 clones, about 83% of which appear only once. What was sequenced was PBMCs or T cells enriched from blood (not recorded which). These receptors all stem from a woman aged 50 to 60 who had recovered from COVID-19.

This chain links TRBV28 with TRBJ1-5; 9 bases align to TRBD1. CDR1 and CDR2 (germline): MDHEN, SYDVKM. The V and J ends lost 8 bases and 4 bases, in that order; junction bases with no gene match: 15. CDR3 length: 17 amino acids. CDR3 loop: CASGGLYRGPANQPQHF. The CDR3, as DNA: TGTGCCAGCGGAGGCCTTTACAGGGGGCCTGCAAATCAGCCCCAGCATTTT.

The table lists this clone with a count of one. The chain couples TRBV3-1 (or the pseudogene TRBV3-2) to TRBJ2-1; 7 bases agree with TRBD1. Per germline, CDR1 LGHDT and CDR2 YNNKEL (reference sequence). V lost 1 base and J lost 6; bases outside the gene matches: 9. The CDR3 has 16 amino acids. The CDR3: CASSQGPGQIVNEQFF. As DNA, the CDR3 is TGTGCCAGCAGCCAAGGGCCGGGACAGATTGTCAATGAGCAGTTCTTC.

The V gene is TRBV5-1, the J gene TRBJ1-4, with 8 bases fitting TRBD1. CDR3 length: 15 amino acids. The junction had 12 bases not matched to a gene; V was cut back by 4 bases and J by 10 bases. In germline, CDR1 is SGHRS, CDR2 YFSETQ. The CDR3 here is CASSQKTGEGRKLFF. In DNA, the CDR3 is TGCGCCAGCAGCCAAAAGACAGGGGAAGGTAGAAAACTGTTTTTT.

This clone came up a few times. The V gene is TRBV7-2, the J gene TRBJ1-3; D might be TRBD1 (6 bases). V lost 5 bases to trimming and J lost 0 bases, with 11 bases between them. Germline V CDR1 and CDR2: SGHTA, FQGNSA. The CDR3 consists of 15 residues. The CDR3 region has the DNA TGTGCCAGCAGCCCGGACAGTACCTCTGGAAACACCATATATTTT. The encoded protein is CASSPDSTSGNTIYF.

This chain links TRBV9 with TRBJ2-2; weak D call: TRBD1 (6 bases). Germline lookup yields CDR1 SGDLS and CDR2 YYNGEE. V was trimmed by 1 base and J by 7 bases, leaving 11 bases between them. The CDR3 extends over 14 amino acids. CDR3 in DNA: TGTGCCAGCAGCGTAAGGGAACAGGGCGGGGAGCTGTTTTTT. Protein: CASSVREQGGELFF.